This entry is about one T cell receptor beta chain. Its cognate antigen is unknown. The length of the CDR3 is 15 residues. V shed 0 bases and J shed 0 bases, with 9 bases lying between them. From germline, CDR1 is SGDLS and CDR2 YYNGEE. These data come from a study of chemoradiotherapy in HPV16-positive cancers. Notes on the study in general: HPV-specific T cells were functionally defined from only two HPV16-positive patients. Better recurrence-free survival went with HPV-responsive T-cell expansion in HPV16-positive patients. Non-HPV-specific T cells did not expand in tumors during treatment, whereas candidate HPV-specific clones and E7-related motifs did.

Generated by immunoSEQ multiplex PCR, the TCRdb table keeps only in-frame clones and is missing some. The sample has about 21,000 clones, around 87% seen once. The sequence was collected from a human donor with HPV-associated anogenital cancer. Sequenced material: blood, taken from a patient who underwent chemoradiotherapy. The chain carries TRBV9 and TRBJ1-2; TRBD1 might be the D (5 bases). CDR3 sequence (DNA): TGTGCCAGCAGCGTAGCAGGCAGGGCTAACTATGGCTACACCTTC. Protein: CASSVAGRANYGYTF. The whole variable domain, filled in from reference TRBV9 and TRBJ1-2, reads DSGVTQTPKHLITATGQRVTLRCSPRSGDLSVYWYQQSLDQGLQFLIQYYNGEERAKGNILERFSAQQFPDLHSELNLSSLELGDSALYFCASSVAGRANYGYTFGSGTRLTVV.